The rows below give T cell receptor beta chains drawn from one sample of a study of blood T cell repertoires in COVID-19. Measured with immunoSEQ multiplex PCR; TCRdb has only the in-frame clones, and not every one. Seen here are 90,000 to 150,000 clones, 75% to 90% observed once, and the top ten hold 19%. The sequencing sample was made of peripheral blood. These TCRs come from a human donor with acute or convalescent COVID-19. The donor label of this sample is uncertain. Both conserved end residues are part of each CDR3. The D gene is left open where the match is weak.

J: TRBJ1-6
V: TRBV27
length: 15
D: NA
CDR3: CASSLGGVYNSPLHF

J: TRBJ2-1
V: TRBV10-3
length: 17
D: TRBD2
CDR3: CAISESEGTSGYNEQFF

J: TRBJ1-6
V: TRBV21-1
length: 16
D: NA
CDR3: CASSPVGTGINSPLHF

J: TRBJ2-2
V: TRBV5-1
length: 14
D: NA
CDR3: CASSFAGVTGELFF

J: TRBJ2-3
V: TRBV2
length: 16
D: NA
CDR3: CASANTTSHSTDTQYF

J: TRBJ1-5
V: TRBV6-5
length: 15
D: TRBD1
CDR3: CASRGTGGSNQPQHF

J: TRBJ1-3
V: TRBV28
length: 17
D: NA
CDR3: CASSSTGRGNSGNTIYF

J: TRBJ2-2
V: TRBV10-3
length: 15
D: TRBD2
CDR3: CAISERGANTGELFF

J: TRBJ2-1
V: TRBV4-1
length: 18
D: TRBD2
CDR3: CASSQDLASGERNNEQFF

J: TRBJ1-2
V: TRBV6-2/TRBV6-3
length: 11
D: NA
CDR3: CASSYSSSYTF

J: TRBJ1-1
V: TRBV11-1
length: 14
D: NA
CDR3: CASSFQGSGTEAFF

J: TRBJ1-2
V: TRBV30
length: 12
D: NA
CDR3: CAWTRVLSGYTF

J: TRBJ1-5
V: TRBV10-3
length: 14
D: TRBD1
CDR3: CAMGADRASQPQHF

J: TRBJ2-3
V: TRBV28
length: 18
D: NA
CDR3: CASSPRRLPWGDPDTQYF

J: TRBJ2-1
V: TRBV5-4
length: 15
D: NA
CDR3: CASSLGHSSYNEQFF

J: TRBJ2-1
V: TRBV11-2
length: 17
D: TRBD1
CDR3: CASSLFRGSSPYNEQFF

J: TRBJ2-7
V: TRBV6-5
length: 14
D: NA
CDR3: CASSKQGILSEQYF

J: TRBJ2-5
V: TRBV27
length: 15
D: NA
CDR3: CASSSTLTKKETQYF

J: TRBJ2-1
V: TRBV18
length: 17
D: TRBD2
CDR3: CASSPENRLAGGNEQFF

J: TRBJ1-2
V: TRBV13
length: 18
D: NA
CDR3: CASSSFGRGGASNYGYTF

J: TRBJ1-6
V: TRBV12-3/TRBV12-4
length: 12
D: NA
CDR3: CASRQGYSPLHF

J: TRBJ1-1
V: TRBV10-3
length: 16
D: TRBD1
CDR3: CAISAPATGINTEAFF

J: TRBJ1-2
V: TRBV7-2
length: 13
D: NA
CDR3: CASSLLRDYGYTF

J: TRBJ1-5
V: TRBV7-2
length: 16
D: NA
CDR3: CASSLTRTYSNQPQHF

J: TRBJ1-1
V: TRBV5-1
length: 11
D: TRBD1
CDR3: CASRGQGEAFF

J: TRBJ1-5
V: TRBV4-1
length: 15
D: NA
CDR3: CASARSQASNQPQHF

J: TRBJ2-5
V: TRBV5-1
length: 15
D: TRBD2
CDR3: CASSSTSGKQETQYF

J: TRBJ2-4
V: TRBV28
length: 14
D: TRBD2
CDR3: CASKRGWAKNIQYF

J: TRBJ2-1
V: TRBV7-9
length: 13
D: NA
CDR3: CASSSSAPNEQFF

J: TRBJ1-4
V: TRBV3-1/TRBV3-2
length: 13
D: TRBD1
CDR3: CASSNRGDEKLFF

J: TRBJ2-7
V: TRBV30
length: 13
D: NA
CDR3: CAWSVKGDLYLYF

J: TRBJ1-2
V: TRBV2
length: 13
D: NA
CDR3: CASTRQDRGGYTF

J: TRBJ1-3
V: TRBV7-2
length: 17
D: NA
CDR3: CASSLGWAGVNGNTIYF

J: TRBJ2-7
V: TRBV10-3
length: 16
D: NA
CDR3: CAISSVTGPRTYEQYF

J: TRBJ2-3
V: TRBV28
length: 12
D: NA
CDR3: CASSTYTDTQYF

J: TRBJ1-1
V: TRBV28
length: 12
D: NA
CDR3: CASSLQTPGAFF

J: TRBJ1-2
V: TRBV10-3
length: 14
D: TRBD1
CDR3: CAISFPGQGHGYTF

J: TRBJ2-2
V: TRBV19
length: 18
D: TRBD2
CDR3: CVSNPGLAGGQVTGELFF

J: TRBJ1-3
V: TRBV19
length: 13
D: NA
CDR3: CASTMGPGNTIYF

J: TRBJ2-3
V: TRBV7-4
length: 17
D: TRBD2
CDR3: CASSPGPLAGAGDTQYF

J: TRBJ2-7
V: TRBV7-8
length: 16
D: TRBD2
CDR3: CASSLGLAGGAREQYF

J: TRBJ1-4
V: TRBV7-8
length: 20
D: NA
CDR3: CASSLDPTGSGGVENEKLFF

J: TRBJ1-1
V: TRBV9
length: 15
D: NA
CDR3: CASSPSGGVGTEAFF

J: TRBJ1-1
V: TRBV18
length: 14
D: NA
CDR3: CASSPKRAGAEAFF

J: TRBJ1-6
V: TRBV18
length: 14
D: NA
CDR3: CASSPPIANSPLHF